This T cell receptor (beta chain) was observed in a study of T cell responses to AZD1222 COVID-19 vaccine (dated by TCRdb to the early 2020s). Concerning the study at large: TCR sequencing was performed for about 250 trial participants, of whom some 200 were given two doses of AZD1222 and approximately 25 were given two doses of MenACWY control vaccine. Trial participants were enrolled into age subgroups of 18-55, 56-69 and 70-plus years, which contained 148, 28 and 57 TCR-sequenced participants, respectively. General conclusions and limits of the study: In the small 56-69-year group, the increase in depth fell short of significance, most likely because of low power. Vaccine-associated CD4 TCRs spanned the whole spike protein, with dominant responses in regions 160-218 and 743-854. After two AZD1222 doses, spike-specific TCR breadth and depth were significantly higher than at day 0 and than in MenACWY recipients. Epitopes outside the regions mutated in the B.1.351 and B.1.1.7 variants were reportedly recognized by nearly half of the unique spike-specific TCRs. Because no day 14 peak-response samples were available, repertoires were characterized only after the peak T cell response. Most participants were white British and females outnumbered males, and the authors suggested that clonal diversity may have been underestimated. Only 5 to 7 AZD1222 recipients were SARS-CoV-2 seropositive at baseline, limiting conclusions about previously exposed vaccinees.

Trimming costs V 5 bases and J 5 bases, and their ends lie 16 bases apart. There are 16 amino acids in the CDR3, from cysteine to phenylalanine inclusive. Kept here is only the CDR3 DNA, which spans 48 bases and is read in frame from base 1. CDR1 and CDR2, per the germline V gene, are SGHTA and FQGNSA. The CDR3 regions of human TCRbeta chains were subjected to immunosequencing. The published analysis was carried out like this. Repertoire TCRs were checked for matches against a reference library of SARS-CoV-2-specific TCRs that had been generated using the MIRA antigen-specificity platform. Breadth meant the fraction of unique TCRs that were SARS-CoV-2-associated, whereas depth meant the fraction of total T cells that were SARS-CoV-2-associated. Each spike-specific TCR was assigned to its reactive spike region and to a CD4 or CD8 class using the MIRA data. Log10-transformed breadth and depth values were compared by one-way ANOVA with Sidak's multiple comparisons tests. Not all clones reach the TCRdb copy of this immuneACCESS table, which keeps in-frame sequences only. Checked studies attribute under half of the gap to unresolved V genes and leave the rest unexplained. V, J and clone size derive from that table, while D and trimming were established from the DNA sequence. This sample is represented by some 140,000 clones; roughly 91% of them were singletons. The top ten clonotypes cover 6.5% to 8% of the sample.

Worth noting for this clone: Its antigen has not been determined. The input lacks base qualities; no much larger clone sits a single base away.

Taken with the paper, the label for time point translates to: about 28 days (+/-7) after the second vaccine dose. AZD1222 recipients with second doses at about 4 weeks or about 12 weeks were pooled, because spike-specific TCR depth and breadth did not differ between schedules. The vaccinee samples were drawn from two UK trials, COV001 and COV002, one of which was a single-blind randomized controlled phase 2/3 trial testing AZD1222 (ChAdOx1 nCoV-19) in healthy adults. For TCRbeta chain sequencing, PBMC samples from trial participants were taken at day 0 and at day 28 after the second dose. The chain is encoded by TRBV7-2 joined to TRBJ1-6, with the D gene call left open. The sequences come from peripheral blood, collected 28 days after the second AZD1222 dose. This clonotype was sampled from an adult who received the AZD1222 COVID-19 vaccine. The sequenced DNA: TGTGCCAGCAGCCCTAATGCTGGAATCAATAATTCACCCCTCCACTTT. Its coded protein is CASSPNAGINNSPLHF.